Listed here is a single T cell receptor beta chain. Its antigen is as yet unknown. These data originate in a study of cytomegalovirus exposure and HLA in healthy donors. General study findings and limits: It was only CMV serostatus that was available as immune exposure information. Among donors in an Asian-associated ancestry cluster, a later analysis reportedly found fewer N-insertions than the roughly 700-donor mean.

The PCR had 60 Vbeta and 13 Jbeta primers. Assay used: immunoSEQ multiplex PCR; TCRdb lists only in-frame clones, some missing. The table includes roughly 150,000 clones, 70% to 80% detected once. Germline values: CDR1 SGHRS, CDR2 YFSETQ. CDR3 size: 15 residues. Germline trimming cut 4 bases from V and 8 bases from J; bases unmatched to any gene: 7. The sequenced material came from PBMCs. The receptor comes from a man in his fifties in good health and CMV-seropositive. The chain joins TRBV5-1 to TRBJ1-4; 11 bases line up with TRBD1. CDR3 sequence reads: CASSDGTGGEEKLFF. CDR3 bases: TGCGCCAGCAGCGACGGGACAGGGGGTGAGGAAAAACTGTTTTTT.